This TCR beta chain was recovered during a study of cytomegalovirus exposure and HLA in healthy donors. Study results and limitations: Most observed TCR sequences were rare, whereas some public TCRs were detected in many donors. Presence/absence results assume similar sequencing depth per donor, which may not hold. In an earlier analysis, most TCR beta V segments were productive about 90% or about 30% of the time.

In regard to this clone: Its antigen remains unknown.

PCR amplification relied on 60 Vbeta primers (plus 13 Jbeta primers). Sequencing used immunoSEQ multiplex PCR; TCRdb keeps in-frame clones, though not all of them. The sample consists of roughly 140,000 clones, 64% of them appearing once. This CDR3 contains 14 residues. Losses at the gene ends were 0 bases for V and 7 bases for J; bases not matched to a gene: 4. Germline V gene data show CDR1 as SGDLS and CDR2 as YYNGEE. V usage is TRBV9 and J usage is TRBJ1-5; 7 positions agree with TRBD1. This TCR derives from a woman aged 30 to 39 in good health and CMV-seropositive. The sample taken for sequencing was PBMCs. The CDR3 DNA is TGTGCCAGCAGCGTAGGGACAGGTAGACAGCCCCAGCATTTT. This translates into CASSVGTGRQPQHF.